The 21 T cell receptor beta chains reported below all come from one sample, sequenced in a study of T cell responses to AZD1222 COVID-19 vaccine. Produced via immunoSEQ multiplex PCR; TCRdb's table is partial and in-frame only. The sample yields 150,000 to 200,000 clones, about 91% seen once. Source: peripheral blood, taken 28 days after the second AZD1222 dose. The source of these receptors is an adult who received the AZD1222 COVID-19 vaccine.

This clone turned up a few times. The same CDR3 arises from other DNA sequences in this sample as well. The chain employs TRBV4-1 and TRBJ2-2; D ambiguous. V dropped 1 base and J dropped 5 bases, with 8 bases sitting between them. The length of the CDR3 is 14 residues. Per the germline V gene, CDR1 is MGHRA and CDR2 is YSYEKL. The CDR3 region has the DNA TGCGCCAGCAGCCAAGGCCCAACGACCGGGGAGCTGTTTTTT. Translation: CASSQGPTTGELFF.

The chain combines TRBV9 with TRBJ1-1; TRBD1 aligns across 11 bases. The germline V gene has CDR1 SGDLS and CDR2 YYNGEE. The ends lost 4 bases at V and 4 bases at J; junction bases unmatched: 3. This CDR3 has 14 residues. CDR3 residues: CASSTGTGGTEAFF. The CDR3 coding sequence is TGTGCCAGCAGCACTGGGACAGGGGGCACTGAAGCTTTCTTT.

Written as DNA, the CDR3 is TGTGCCAGCAGTACTCGCGGGGATGGAGCCTACGAGCAGTACTTC. This codes for CASSTRGDGAYEQYF. The chain joins TRBV6-6 to TRBJ2-7, with D possibly TRBD2 on 6 matching bases. The CDR3 totals 15 residues. V shed 5 bases and J shed 2 bases, with 16 bases lying between them. Germline lookup yields CDR1 MNHNY and CDR2 SVGAGI (reference sequence).

This chain connects TRBV7-9 to TRBJ2-2; TRBD2 aligns across 7 bases. Germline assignment: CDR1 SEHNR and CDR2 FQNEAQ (reference sequence). The CDR3 sequence is 16 residues long. Trimming cost V 4 bases and J 0 bases; bases outside gene matches: 5. CDR3 protein: CASSSRLASNTGELFF. The CDR3 nucleotides read TGTGCCAGCAGCTCACGACTAGCTTCGAACACCGGGGAGCTGTTTTTT.

The rearrangement joins TRBV30 to TRBJ2-1; TRBD2 might be the D (5 bases). Trimming shortened V by 4 bases and J by 1 base, and 26 bases separated the two germline ends. Per the germline V gene, CDR1 is GTSNPN and CDR2 is SVGIG (reference sequence). The CDR3 sequence is 19 residues long. The CDR3 sequence: CAWTPMRTGGEGSYNEQFF. CDR3 coding DNA: TGTGCCTGGACCCCGATGAGGACCGGAGGAGAAGGGTCCTACAATGAGCAGTTCTTC.

The CDR3, as DNA: TGTGCCAGTAGTGTAACCGGGACGGCTAATAACTATGGCTACACCTTC. Its translation is CASSVTGTANNYGYTF. The rearrangement joins TRBV19 to TRBJ1-2; a possible D gene is TRBD1 (5 bases). Germline CDR1 and CDR2: LNHDA and SQIVND (reference sequence). The ends were cut back, 5 bases at V and 1 base at J, with 17 bases in the middle. The CDR3 runs 16 residues.

V and J are TRBV7-8 and TRBJ1-4; no firm D call. The CDR3 consists of 13 residues. V lost 4 bases to trimming and J lost 8 bases, with 11 bases between them. Germline V gene data show CDR1 as SGHVS and CDR2 as FQNEAQ. CDR3 region: CASSSGPYEKLFF. The CDR3 DNA follows: TGTGCCAGCAGCTCCGGGCCATACGAAAAACTGTTTTTT.

The genes are TRBV11-2 and TRBJ2-3; weak D call: TRBD2 (5 bases). Germline CDR1 and CDR2: SGHAT and FQNNGV. This CDR3 spans 14 amino acids. Trimming removed 5 bases from V and 2 bases from J, with 11 bases in between. The CDR3 sequence: CASSRLPDTDTQYF. CDR3 in DNA: TGTGCCAGCAGCCGACTACCCGACACAGATACGCAGTATTTT.

The V gene is TRBV2, the J gene TRBJ1-6; no clear D gene. This CDR3 contains 14 residues. The germline CDR1 and CDR2 sequences are SNHLY and FYNNEI. Trimming took 3 bases from V and 8 from J, leaving 11 bases between them. The CDR3 reads CASSEGYQYSPLHF. The CDR3 DNA follows: TGTGCCAGCAGTGAGGGGTATCAATATTCACCCCTCCACTTT.

The genes are TRBV6-5 and TRBJ2-7, with D hard to call. The ends were cut back, 4 bases at V and 5 bases at J, with 6 bases in the middle. Per the germline V gene, CDR1 is MNHEY and CDR2 is SVGAGI. There are 11 residues in the CDR3. The CDR3 protein is CASSWVDEQYF. The CDR3 bases are TGTGCCAGCAGTTGGGTCGACGAGCAGTACTTC.

In its sample, this clone was seen once. The genes are TRBV9 and TRBJ2-1; D perhaps matches TRBD1 (5 bases). The CDR3 runs 15 residues. Germline CDR1 SGDLS, CDR2 YYNGEE. The V end lost 4 bases, the J end lost 0 bases, and 11 bases lay between the germline ends. CDR3 nucleotide sequence: TGTGCCAGCAGCTATACAGGAAACTCCTACAATGAGCAGTTCTTC. This codes for CASSYTGNSYNEQFF.

This sequence joins TRBV28 and TRBJ2-7, with unresolved D. V lost 1 base to trimming and J lost 7 bases, with 8 bases between them. The CDR3 totals 12 residues. CDR1 MDHEN and CDR2 SYDVKM come from the germline V gene. CDR3 coding DNA: TGTGCCAGCAGTTTATCCCCGCAAGAGCAGTACTTC. Translated: CASSLSPQEQYF.

V usage is TRBV15 and J usage is TRBJ2-3, with 7 bases matching TRBD1. Trimming cost V 2 bases and J 5 bases; bases outside gene matches: 7. CDR1 is LNHNV, CDR2 YYDKDF, per germline (reference sequence). This CDR3 has 15 amino acids. The CDR3 bases are TGTGCCACCAGCAGAAGGGACAGCTTTCTAGATACGCAGTATTTT. Its translation is CATSRRDSFLDTQYF.

CDR3 nucleotides: TGTGCCAGCAGCCAAGATAAGGGATCCTTTGGCTACACCTTC. Its translation: CASSQDKGSFGYTF. The chain has TRBV14 and TRBJ1-2; D ambiguous. The V end was cut by 0 bases, the J end by 7 bases, with 12 bases between. The length of the CDR3 is 14 residues. Germline lookup yields CDR1 SGHDN and CDR2 FVKESK.

The genes are TRBV19 and TRBJ2-3; TRBD1 aligns across 7 bases. With 3 bases clipped from V and 5 bases from J, the junction kept 2 bases outside the gene matches. CDR1 is LNHDA, CDR2 SQIVND, per germline (reference sequence). This CDR3 comprises 13 residues. CDR3 loop: CASSISGGDTQYF. The DNA for the CDR3 is TGTGCCAGTAGTATCTCAGGGGGAGATACGCAGTATTTT.

The rearrangement uses TRBV12-3 or TRBV12-4 and TRBJ2-7; D may correspond to TRBD1 or TRBD2 (5 bases each). The CDR3 contains 11 residues. The V gene lost 8 bases and the J gene lost 2 bases, with 7 bases spanning the gap. In nucleotides, the CDR3 is TGTGCCAGCGGGGGTACCTACGAGCAGTACTTC. This encodes CASGGTYEQYF.

The chain is built from TRBV2 and TRBJ1-2, with D maybe TRBD1 (5 bases). Germline CDR1 reads SNHLY; CDR2 reads FYNNEI. The CDR3 is 14 residues long. With 6 bases removed from V and 1 base from J, the gap between germline ends came to 12 bases. CDR3 in amino acids: CASRGRGDNYGYTF. DNA for the CDR3: TGTGCCAGCAGGGGGAGAGGGGATAACTATGGCTACACCTTC.

The chain joins TRBV10-3 to TRBJ1-6; D ambiguous. The CDR3 is 12 residues long. V shed 3 bases and J shed 9 bases, with 6 bases lying between them. Germline loops: CDR1 ENHRY, CDR2 SYGVKD. The CDR3 region is CAISEMGSPLHF. Written as DNA, the CDR3 is TGTGCCATCAGTGAAATGGGTTCACCCCTCCACTTT.

The rearrangement uses TRBV6-5 and TRBJ1-5; no clear D. Germline assignment: CDR1 MNHEY and CDR2 SVGAGI. The CDR3 has 14 residues. Trimming removed 6 bases at V and 1 base at J, with 10 bases between. CDR3 DNA: TGTGCCAGCAGCAGCAAACAGAGCAATCAGCCCCAGCATTTT. It encodes CASSSKQSNQPQHF.

This chain joins TRBV7-9 and TRBJ2-5, with 10 bases identical to TRBD1. V dropped 0 bases and J dropped 5; count of bases not matched to a gene: 9. Germline V lookup: CDR1 SEHNR, CDR2 FQNEAQ (reference sequence). The CDR3 runs to 17 residues. CDR3 bases: TGTGCCAGCAGCTTAGCCGACCGGGACAGGGGCCCGGAGACCCAGTACTTC. Translating gives CASSLADRDRGPETQYF. Supplemented by reference TRBV7-9 and TRBJ2-5, the full variable domain reads DTGVSQNPRHKITKRGQNVTFRCDPISEHNRLYWYRQTLGQGPEFLTYFQNEAQLEKSRLLSDRFSAERPKGSFSTLEIQRTEQGDSAMYLCASSLADRDRGPETQYFGPGTRLLVL.

This chain connects TRBV3-1 (or the pseudogene TRBV3-2) to TRBJ1-4, with a possible D match to TRBD1 (5 bases). There are 14 residues in the CDR3. The V end lost 3 bases, the J end lost 2 bases, and 7 bases lay between the germline ends. CDR1 is LGHDT, CDR2 YNNKEL, per germline (reference sequence). The DNA for the CDR3 is TGTGCCAGCAGCCAGGAGGGGACTAATGAAAAACTGTTTTTT. This sequence encodes CASSQEGTNEKLFF.